This T cell receptor (beta chain) was found in a study of cytotoxic CD8 clonotypes in ibrutinib-treated CLL (dated by TCRdb to the early 2020s). Turning to the overall study: The cohort was composed of 10 to 11 relapsed/refractory and fewer than 16 treatment-naive patients; IGHV unmutated status was identified in 17 patients. On average, each sample had about 260,000 productive templates and tens of thousands of productive rearrangements. Response samples were obtained after a median of 12 months of treatment, with a range of roughly 6 to 36 months. Of the approximately 86 people in the trial, some 28 had longitudinal samples available. Responses were partial in 24 patients and complete in 2; after median around 68 months follow-up, around 14 stayed in remission and 12 progressed. Cryopreserved peripheral blood mononuclear cells were collected before treatment, at response, and at either disease progression or sustained remission. All remission and progressive disease samples were collected while patients were still receiving ibrutinib.

According to the study, the label for this sample's time point signals: 20 to 30 months on ibrutinib. For TCR beta library preparation, roughly 2.1 micrograms of genomic DNA were isolated from cryopreserved PBMCs. Longitudinal blood samples from CLL patients on ibrutinib monotherapy underwent high-throughput TCR beta sequencing. The patients took part in an open-label, single-center phase 2 trial of ibrutinib monotherapy. The goal of deep resolution MiSeq sequencing was a depth between 1 in 1 million and 1 in 200,000 T cells, and coverage averaged 10x per clonotype. The immunoSEQ hsTCRB Kit was used to generate the TCR beta libraries. In the original analysis: ImmunoSEQ Data Assistant and ImmunoSEQ Analyzer were used for data analysis, and V, D and J genes were assigned according to IMGT definitions. Clonality was computed as one minus normalized Shannon entropy of productive rearrangement frequencies, ranging from 0 to 1. Only overrepresented clonotypes making up at least 0.05% of each patient's repertoire were included in the public clonotype analysis. Approximately 13 age-matched healthy donor repertoires from immuneACCESS served as clonality controls. TCRdb mirrors the immuneACCESS table, restricted to in-frame sequences. Some clones are absent from its copies; in checked studies, under half trace to an unresolved V gene, and the reason for the others is unknown. For V, J and clone size, that table is used; D and trimming come from the DNA. The sample includes fewer than 150,000 clones, with 80% to 90% observed a single time. About 3.5% of the sample goes to the ten largest clones.

Summary of the overall study and its limitations: Public clonotypes were rare and either shrank or stayed stable during treatment, and the rise in clonality at ibrutinib response reflected expansion of private clonotypes. At baseline, clonality was higher than in age-matched healthy donors and showed a strong correlation with circulating CD8+ T-cell counts. Clonality rose at ibrutinib response, remained stable during sustained remission, and dropped back toward baseline at progression. Lymph node repertoires were not examined, and the timing of sampling was not matched between patients in sustained remission and those whose disease progressed.

This clone has just a few counts. Its antigen is currently not known. It has no much larger one-base neighbor in the sample; base qualities were not kept. The V and J ends are trimmed by 5 bases and 8 bases, leaving 15 bases between them. The germline V gene (reference sequence) provides CDR1 MNHEY and CDR2 SMNVEV. Counted from cysteine to phenylalanine, this CDR3 has 13 amino acids. Just CDR3 DNA is preserved here, 39 bases in frame from base 1. Sequences were derived from PBMCs, sampled after 24 months of ibrutinib treatment. The V and J segments used are TRBV27 and TRBJ1-2; tentative D gene TRBD1, with 5 bases matching. This TCR derives from a human donor with chronic lymphocytic leukemia. This receptor has the CDR3 CASSPGTAGGYTF. Read as DNA, the sequence is TGTGCCAGCAGTCCCGGGACCGCTGGGGGCTACACCTTC.